This entry features one TCR beta chain sequence. This record comes from a study of OX40 agonist ivuxolimab in advanced cancers. Study details: Cohort: around 83% men, mean age around 61, aged about 23 to 79.

The protocol was immunoSEQ multiplex PCR, while the TCRdb copy is restricted to in-frame clones and leaves out a portion. The data hold 35,000 to 45,000 clones, with about 82% observed a single time. The investigators sampled blood at baseline, at cycle 4 day 1, and at cycle 7 day 1. Trimming stripped 1 base from V and 0 bases from J, with 15 bases between. From germline, CDR1 is MGHRA and CDR2 YSYEKL. The length of the CDR3 is 17 residues. This receptor was identified in an adult with an advanced solid tumor such as melanoma, head and neck, liver or kidney cancer. Sequenced material: CD4+ or CD8+ T cells sorted from blood, taken in a trial of the OX40 agonist ivuxolimab. V is TRBV4-1 and J is TRBJ1-1, with D perhaps TRBD1 (5 bases). CDR3 nucleotide sequence: TGCGCCAGCAGCCAAGTGCCAGGGAATAGGATGAACACTGAAGCTTTCTTT. Its protein is CASSQVPGNRMNTEAFF.